This TCR beta chain was sequenced in a study of shared clonotypes between healthy human individuals (dated by TCRdb to 2018 to 2020). About the investigation overall: The cohort included a few men and a couple of women between 18 and 49 years of age. Per donor, three plates each were used for CD4 naive and CD4 memory, two for CD8 naive, and one for CD8 memory. To estimate repertoire size and how much clonotypes are shared between individuals, the study performed deep sequencing of blood TCR repertoires from 4 to 6 healthy adults. To increase sequencing depth and limit assay-specific biases, TCR repertoire library preparation and sequencing were carried out by different laboratories using diverse techniques. Between about 0.85 and 8.9 billion PBMCs per donor were obtained by leukapheresis.

Healthy HIV-negative adults with no recently reported acute infections or vaccinations were included as donors. Only Caucasian adults living in Nashville, Tennessee, USA were represented among the donors. CD4+ T cells were enriched by magnetic negative selection, after which naive cells were positively selected on CD45RA and the negative fraction was taken as the memory subset. After blood collection by leukapheresis, PBMCs were isolated using Ficoll-Histopaque density gradient centrifugation and then cryopreserved in the vapor phase of liquid nitrogen. Purity and quantity of every magnetically sorted T cell population were checked by analytical flow cytometry. Genomic DNA was isolated from each sorted fraction and quantified by UV absorbance on a Nanodrop 2000c. Counted from cysteine to phenylalanine, this CDR3 has 15 amino acids. The DNA shown is the 45-base CDR3, in frame from base 1. The V and J ends are trimmed by 5 bases and 1 base, leaving 16 bases between them. CDR1 and CDR2 are read off the germline V gene as SGHRS and YFSETQ.

About this clone itself: Which antigen it targets is not known. Per-nucleotide qualities are absent, and no much larger clonotype sits a single base away.

Using the deep immunoSEQ assay, TCR CDR3 regions were amplified from genomic DNA by multiplex PCR. For each cell subset, the extracted genomic DNA was distributed evenly across all wells of several immunoSEQ 96-well plates, and each plate served as one replicate. For sorted subsets, each replicate PCR was loaded with 200 ng genomic DNA, equivalent to 30,000 or so T cell genomes. Purified libraries were measured with a Qubit 3.0 fluorometer, size-checked on a Bioanalyzer 2100, and measured again with the KAPA Library Quantification kit. Every immunoSEQ 96-well plate was sequenced on a separate single-read 150-cycle Illumina NextSeq 550 flow cell. Concerning the study's data processing: The immunoSEQ output contained only junctional sequences without quality scores, so filtering could not match that applied to full-length reads. To assign V/J genes and CDR3, sequences were annotated against IMGT germline references using PyIR, a Python wrapper for IgBLAST v1.9. Reads were filtered out if the reads had weak V/J assignments (E-value above 1e-6), no CDR3, stop codons, out-of-frame junctions, or ambiguous translated residues. A V3J clonotype was defined by an identical inferred V gene, J gene, and CDR3 amino acid sequence. Percentage overlap between repertoires was computed as shared unique clonotypes divided by the size of the smaller repertoire. RTK rarefaction, the Chao1 estimator, and Recon v2.1 estimates of unobserved clonotypes were used to assess repertoire richness. Generation probabilities were computed with OLGA for all TCRbeta clonotypes obtained by the gDNA method from four donors. This immuneACCESS table, as held by TCRdb, lists in-frame sequences with V and J called but not all clones. Of the missing ones, under half trace to an unresolved V gene in checked studies; the others have no known cause. That table furnishes V, J and clone size, whereas the DNA furnished D and trimming. This sample has 1.6 million or so clones in its table, and over 95% of those were observed once. Over 1% of the sample rests with the top ten.

Paper-wide results and their limitations: Higher generation probabilities were observed for clonotypes shared by all four sorted-subset donors than for non-shared clonotypes. Based on pairwise subsampling, the degree of clonotype sharing among donors was expected to be affected by sequencing depth. Larger estimated clonotype richness was generally found for naive subsets than for memory subsets. About 4.5% of naive CD4, 3.5% of naive CD8, about 2.5% of memory CD4, and about 0.4% of memory CD8 clonotypes were shared across four donors. Incomplete sequencing was indicated by rarefaction of sorted-subset datasets, despite the large sequencing depth. Sampling was restricted to blood, and TCR repertoires in tissue are likely to differ from TCR repertoires in blood. Because the study included a small number of donors, the genetic and exposure-history diversity represented was limited.

This chain is built from TRBV5-1 and TRBJ2-7; there is no confident call for the D gene. This clonotype was sampled from a man aged 25-40 years in good health. Input material: naive CD4+ T cells sorted from blood. What the cell subset or site label conveys for this sample: CD45RA+ positively selected. The nucleotide sequence is given as TGCGCCAGCAGTCCCGGCGACCAATATTCCTACGAGCAGTACTTC. It encodes CASSPGDQYSYEQYF.